The 19 T cell receptor beta chains in this list originate from one sample, sequenced in a study of blood T cell repertoires in COVID-19. Assay: immunoSEQ multiplex PCR; the TCRdb copy retains only in-frame clones and omits some. In the table there are 100,000 to 150,000 clones, approximately 83% of which are singletons. Sequenced sample: peripheral blood. These receptors originate from a woman of 80 years or more with acute or convalescent COVID-19.

The CDR3 region is CASGLNGGAGVYGYTF. CDR3 nucleotides: TGTGCCAGCGGACTGAATGGAGGGGCTGGAGTCTATGGCTACACCTTC. The chain is built from TRBV28 and TRBJ1-2, with D tentatively TRBD1 (5 bases). The germline V and J ends were trimmed by 8 bases and 4 bases, with 23 bases remaining between them. Germline CDR1 reads MDHEN; CDR2 reads SYDVKM. The CDR3 is made up of 16 amino acids.

This chain uses TRBV5-1 with TRBJ2-2; D may be TRBD1 (6 bases). This CDR3 has 13 amino acids. Germline CDR1 is SGHRS and CDR2 is YFSETQ. Trimming removed 0 bases from V and 6 bases from J, with 6 bases in between. The DNA of the CDR3 is TGCGCCAGCAGCTTGGACAGGGCCGGGGAGCTGTTTTTT. It encodes CASSLDRAGELFF.

V gene TRBV6-5 combines with J gene TRBJ1-2; possibly TRBD1 for D (6 bases). This CDR3 has 12 residues. Germline CDR1 MNHEY, CDR2 SVGAGI. Trimming pared 6 bases from V and 8 bases from J, leaving 13 bases between. CDR3 loop: CASRDSYGGYTF. DNA of the CDR3: TGTGCCAGCAGGGACAGCTACGGCGGCTACACCTTC.

The rearrangement uses TRBV3-1 (or the pseudogene TRBV3-2) and TRBJ1-3; no reliable D call. The V gene lost 0 bases and the J gene lost 2 bases, with 5 bases spanning the gap. This CDR3 contains 14 residues. The germline V gene encodes CDR1 LGHDT and CDR2 YNNKEL (reference sequence). Here the CDR3 reads CASSQELAGNTIYF. The CDR3 DNA follows: TGTGCCAGCAGCCAAGAACTAGCTGGAAACACCATATATTTT.

This chain links TRBV5-1 with TRBJ2-7, with TRBD1 identical over 7 bases. The CDR3 length is 14 residues. Trimming cost V 5 bases and J 2 bases; bases outside gene matches: 7. In germline, CDR1 is SGHRS, CDR2 YFSETQ. CDR3 amino acids: CASRLNRGAYEQYF. CDR3 nucleotides: TGCGCCAGCAGACTTAACAGGGGAGCCTACGAGCAGTACTTC.

The chain is built from TRBV5-6 and TRBJ1-5; D may be TRBD1 (6 bases). The CDR3 is 18 amino acids. The germline V gene encodes CDR1 SGHDT and CDR2 YYEEEE. Trimming removed 0 bases at V and 0 bases at J, with 16 bases between. The CDR3 here is CASSLAGGGTFSNQPQHF. In DNA form, the CDR3 reads TGTGCCAGCAGCTTGGCCGGGGGAGGGACATTTAGCAATCAGCCCCAGCATTTT.

J is TRBJ1-1 and V is TRBV27; maybe TRBD1 (5 bases). V was pared by 3 bases and J by 10 bases, with 15 bases between. Germline-derived CDR1 and CDR2 are MNHEY and SMNVEV (reference sequence). This CDR3 contains 13 residues. CDR3 nucleotide sequence: TGTGCCAGCAGTTTGGCCCGGGGGGGGGTAGCTTTCTTT. Residues: CASSLARGGVAFF.

The chain employs TRBV3-1 (or the pseudogene TRBV3-2) and TRBJ1-1; 8 nucleotides align to TRBD1. The junction had 4 bases not matched to a gene; V was cut back by 3 bases and J by 4 bases. The CDR3 has 14 amino acids. The germline CDR1 and CDR2 sequences are LGHDT and YNNKEL (reference sequence). CDR3 in DNA: TGTGCCAGCAGCCACCTACAGGGGGGCACTGAAGCTTTCTTT. Translated, it gives CASSHLQGGTEAFF.

J is TRBJ2-2 and V is TRBV19; tentatively, D is TRBD1 (5 bases). The germline CDR1 and CDR2 sequences are LNHDA and SQIVND (reference sequence). The CDR3 totals 14 residues. The V and J ends lost 0 bases and 9 bases respectively, with 11 bases between them. The chain's CDR3 is CASSIDWTIRELFF. The DNA of the CDR3 is TGTGCCAGTAGTATAGACTGGACAATTCGGGAGCTGTTTTTT.

The J gene is TRBJ2-5, the V gene TRBV3-1 (or the pseudogene TRBV3-2), with 7 bases lining up with TRBD1. Germline CDR1 and CDR2: LGHDT and YNNKEL (reference sequence). J was trimmed by 5 bases and V by 0 bases; bases with no gene match: 3. The CDR3 runs 14 residues. The CDR3 nucleotides are TGTGCCAGCAGCCAAGAAAGGGGGCAGGAGACCCAGTACTTC. Its translation is CASSQERGQETQYF.

The chain combines TRBV7-9 with TRBJ2-5; D possibly corresponds to TRBD1 (6 bases). This CDR3 comprises 15 residues. V was shortened by 5 bases and J by 0 bases, with 13 bases between the two germline ends. Germline CDR1 SEHNR, CDR2 FQNEAQ (reference sequence). CDR3 protein: CASSQRQAYQETQYF. CDR3 DNA: TGTGCCAGCAGCCAGCGACAGGCCTACCAAGAGACCCAGTACTTC.

V is TRBV18 and J is TRBJ1-5, with 10 bases aligning to TRBD1. V was pared by 3 bases and J by 7 bases, with 9 bases of the junction left unmatched. In germline, CDR1 is KGHSH, CDR2 LQKENI. CDR3 length: 16 amino acids. This chain's CDR3 is CASSPVGTGVSQPQHF. The CDR3 DNA reads TGTGCCAGCTCACCCGTGGGGACAGGGGTTAGCCAGCCCCAGCATTTT.

A single count supports this clone. This chain joins TRBV6-5 and TRBJ1-4; TRBD1 might be the D (6 bases). The CDR3 is made up of 14 amino acids. The germline V gene has CDR1 MNHEY and CDR2 SVGAGI. The V gene lost 6 bases and the J gene lost 8 bases, with 16 bases spanning the gap. CDR3 protein: CASRRGGAREKLFF. The CDR3 bases are TGTGCCAGCAGGAGGGGGGGGGCCAGGGAAAAACTGTTTTTT.

This chain connects TRBV6-5 to TRBJ1-1, with TRBD1 matching over 8 bases. V gave up 6 bases and J gave up 4 bases; unmatched junction bases: 4. The CDR3 totals 13 residues. Looked up from germline, CDR1 is MNHEY and CDR2 is SVGAGI. The CDR3 region has the DNA TGTGCCAGCAGCCATACAGGGGGCACTGAAGCTTTCTTT. Amino acid sequence: CASSHTGGTEAFF.

As to this clone: At the DNA level, this CDR3 is encoded by other sequences in the same sample as well. The gene calls are TRBV3-1 (or the pseudogene TRBV3-2) and TRBJ1-4; 7 nucleotides align to TRBD1. CDR1 is LGHDT and CDR2 is YNNKEL in the germline V gene (reference sequence). This CDR3 is 13 amino acids long. The junction had 3 bases not matched to a gene; V was cut back by 3 bases and J by 8 bases. CDR3 nucleotides: TGTGCCAGCAGCCAGCCAGGGGGGGAAAAACTGTTTTTT. This encodes CASSQPGGEKLFF.

The chain joins TRBV5-6 to TRBJ2-1; 9 bases map to TRBD1. The germline V gene has CDR1 SGHDT and CDR2 YYEEEE. This CDR3 is 15 amino acids long. Trimming took 1 base from V and 8 from J; bases not matched to a gene: 7. The CDR3 DNA reads TGTGCCAGCAGCTTGTTTGGGACAGGGATGGATGAGCAGTTCTTC. Protein: CASSLFGTGMDEQFF. The full variable domain, completed using reference TRBV5-6 and TRBJ2-1, is DAGVTQSPTHLIKTRGQQVTLRCSPKSGHDTVSWYQQALGQGPQFIFQYYEEEERQRGNFPDRFSGHQFPNYSSELNVNALLLGDSALYLCASSLFGTGMDEQFFGPGTRLTVL.

The gene calls are TRBV5-4 and TRBJ2-4; D gene ambiguous. The V end lost 4 bases, the J end lost 0 bases, and 14 bases lay between the germline ends. This CDR3 region has 16 residues. Germline CDR1 reads SGHNT; CDR2 reads YYREEE (reference sequence). CDR3 residues: CASSPVPDKAKNIQYF. The CDR3 DNA reads as TGTGCCAGCAGCCCCGTCCCAGATAAAGCCAAAAACATTCAGTACTTC.

The rearrangement links TRBV3-1 (or the pseudogene TRBV3-2) to TRBJ2-2; D possibly corresponds to TRBD2 (7 bases). Germline CDR1 and CDR2: LGHDT and YNNKEL (reference sequence). The CDR3 length is 13 residues. Trimming took off 5 bases at V and 6 bases at J, with 10 bases between the two ends. CDR3 nucleotides: TGTGCCAGCAGCGGGGGGGCGGCCGGGGAGCTGTTTTTT. It specifies CASSGGAAGELFF.

The chain is built from TRBV7-2 and TRBJ2-3, with 10 bases identical to TRBD2. There are 18 residues in the CDR3. After removal of 1 base from V and 8 bases from J, the junction contained 15 bases not matched to a gene. Germline loops: CDR1 SGHTA, CDR2 FQGNSA. The CDR3 region has the DNA TGTGCCAGCAGCTTAGTAGGTAGCGGGGGGCCGGCGGGTTCTACGCAGTATTTT. Encoded protein: CASSLVGSGGPAGSTQYF. Together with reference TRBV7-2 and TRBJ2-3, the CDR3 gives the full variable domain: GAGVSQSPSNKVTEKGKDVELRCDPISGHTALYWYRQSLGQGLEFLIYFQGNSAPDKSGLPSDRFSAERTGGSVSTLTIQRTQQEDSAVYLCASSLVGSGGPAGSTQYFGPGTRLTVL.